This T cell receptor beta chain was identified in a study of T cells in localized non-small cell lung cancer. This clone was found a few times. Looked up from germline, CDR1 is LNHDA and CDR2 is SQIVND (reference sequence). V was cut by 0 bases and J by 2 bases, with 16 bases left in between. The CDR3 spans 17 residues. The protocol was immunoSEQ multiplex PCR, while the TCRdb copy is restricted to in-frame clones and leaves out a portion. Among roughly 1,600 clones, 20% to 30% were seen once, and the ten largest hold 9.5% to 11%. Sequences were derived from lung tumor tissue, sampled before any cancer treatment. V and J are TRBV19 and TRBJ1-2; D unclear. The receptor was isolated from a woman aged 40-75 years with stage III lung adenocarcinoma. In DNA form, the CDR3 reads TGTGCCAGTAGTATAGATCTCCCATTGGGCCTCAACTATGGCTACACCTTC. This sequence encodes CASSIDLPLGLNYGYTF. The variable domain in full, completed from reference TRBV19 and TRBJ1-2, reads DGGITQSPKYLFRKEGQNVTLSCEQNLNHDAMYWYRQDPGQGLRLIYYSQIVNDFQKGDIAEGYSVSREKKESFPLTVTSAQKNPTAFYLCASSIDLPLGLNYGYTFGSGTRLTVV.